This entry concerns a single TCR beta chain. What it binds is unknown. This CDR3 region has 18 residues. CDR1 SGHVS and CDR2 FNYEAQ come from the germline V gene. Trimming took off 5 bases at V and 2 bases at J, with 19 bases between the two ends. This sample was included in a study of T cell responses to AZD1222 COVID-19 vaccine. Study-wide results and limits: Most donors were white British and more were female, and clonal diversity was possibly underestimated. Scientists sampled the repertoires only once the peak T cell response had passed. Only a handful of AZD1222 recipients, several in all, had baseline seropositivity. Unmutated regions of variants are reportedly targeted by nearly half of spike-specific TCRs.

Clones were sequenced by immunoSEQ multiplex PCR, and TCRdb holds only the in-frame ones, with some missing. The data show around 130,000 clones, over 75% seen once. The TCR comes from an adult in good health. V gene TRBV7-6 combines with J gene TRBJ2-6; no definite D call. The input for sequencing was peripheral blood, taken on day 0 of AZD1222 vaccination. The CDR3 DNA reads as TGTGCCAGCAGCCCCGAGCAGCTATTCTCTGCTGGGGCCAACGTCCTGACTTTC. Translated, it gives CASSPEQLFSAGANVLTF.